The T cell receptor beta chain described here comes from a study of blood T cell repertoires in COVID-19. About the research overall: Samples representing acute and convalescent COVID-19 were sourced from the United States, Italy and Spain.

Study members were between about 18 and 100 years old and lived in some 22 US regions. Per the authors' pipeline: The authors estimated nucleated cell counts from reference gene primer amplification. Only in-frame clones appear in the TCRdb table, and some are missing; sequencing was by immunoSEQ multiplex PCR. That table furnishes V, J and clone size, whereas the DNA furnished D and trimming. This table holds hundreds of thousands of clones, roughly 86% found once. The TCR sequence derives from a woman in her forties with acute COVID-19. Specimen: PBMCs or T cells enriched from blood (not recorded which).

The CDR3 nucleotides read TGTGCCAGCAGTTCGCTAGCGGACGGGACAGATACGCAGTATTTT. This sequence encodes CASSSLADGTDTQYF. The gene calls are TRBV27 and TRBJ2-3, with 7 bases lining up with TRBD2. With V trimmed by 4 bases and J by 3 bases, 7 bases remained unmatched. The CDR3 totals 15 residues. In germline, CDR1 is MNHEY, CDR2 SMNVEV (reference sequence).